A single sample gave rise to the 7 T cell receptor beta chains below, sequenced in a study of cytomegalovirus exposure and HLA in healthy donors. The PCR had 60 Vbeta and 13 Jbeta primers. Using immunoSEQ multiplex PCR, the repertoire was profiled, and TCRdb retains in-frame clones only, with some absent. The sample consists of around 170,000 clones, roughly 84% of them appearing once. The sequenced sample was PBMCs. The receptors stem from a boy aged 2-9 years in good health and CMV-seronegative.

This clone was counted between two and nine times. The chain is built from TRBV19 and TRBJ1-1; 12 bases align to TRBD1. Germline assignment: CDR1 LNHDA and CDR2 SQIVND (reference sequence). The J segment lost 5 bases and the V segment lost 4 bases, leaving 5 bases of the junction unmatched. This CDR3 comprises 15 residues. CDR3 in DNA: TGTGCCAGTAGTAGGGACAGGGGGCAAAAAACTGAAGCTTTCTTT. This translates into CASSRDRGQKTEAFF.

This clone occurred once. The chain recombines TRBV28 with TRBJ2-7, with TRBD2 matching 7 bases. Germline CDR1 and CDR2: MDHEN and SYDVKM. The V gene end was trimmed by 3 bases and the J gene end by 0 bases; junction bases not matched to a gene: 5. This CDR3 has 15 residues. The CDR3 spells CASSFPRDYSYEQYF. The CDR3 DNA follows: TGTGCCAGCAGTTTCCCCCGGGACTACTCCTACGAGCAGTACTTC.

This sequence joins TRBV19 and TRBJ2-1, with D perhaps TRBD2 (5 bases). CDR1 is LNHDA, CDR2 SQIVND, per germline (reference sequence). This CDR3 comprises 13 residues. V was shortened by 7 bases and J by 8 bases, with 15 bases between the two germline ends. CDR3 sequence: CASNRGRFDEQFF. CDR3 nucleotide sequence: TGTGCCAGTAACCGAGGGCGTTTCGATGAGCAGTTCTTC.

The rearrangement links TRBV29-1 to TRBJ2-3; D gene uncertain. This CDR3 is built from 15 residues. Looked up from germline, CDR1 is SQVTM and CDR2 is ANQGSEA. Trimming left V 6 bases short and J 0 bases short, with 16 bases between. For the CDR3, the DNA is TGCAGCGTCGTAGCAAGGATTCCTAGCACAGATACGCAGTATTTT. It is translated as CSVVARIPSTDTQYF.

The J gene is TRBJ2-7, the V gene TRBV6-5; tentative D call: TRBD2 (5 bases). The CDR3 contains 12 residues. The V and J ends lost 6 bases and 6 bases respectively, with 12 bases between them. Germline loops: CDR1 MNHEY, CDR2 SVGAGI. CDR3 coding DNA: TGTGCCAGCAGCCGGACTTATGGCGAGCAGTACTTC. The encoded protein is CASSRTYGEQYF.

The CDR3 loop is CASTFTPLQSGRADNEQFF. CDR3 bases: TGCGCCAGCACCTTCACCCCACTGCAAAGCGGGAGGGCTGACAATGAGCAGTTCTTC. The V and J genes are TRBV5-1 and TRBJ2-1, with TRBD2 identical over 10 bases. This CDR3 comprises 19 residues. The trim removed 6 bases at V and 5 bases at J, leaving 20 bases unmatched. CDR1 and CDR2 from the germline V gene are SGHRS and YFSETQ.

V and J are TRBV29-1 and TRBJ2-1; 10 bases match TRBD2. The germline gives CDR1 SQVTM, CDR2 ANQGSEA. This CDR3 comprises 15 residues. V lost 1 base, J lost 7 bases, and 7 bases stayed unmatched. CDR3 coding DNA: TGCAGCGTTGAAGGTGACACTAGCGGGAATAATGAGCAGTTCTTC. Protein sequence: CSVEGDTSGNNEQFF.